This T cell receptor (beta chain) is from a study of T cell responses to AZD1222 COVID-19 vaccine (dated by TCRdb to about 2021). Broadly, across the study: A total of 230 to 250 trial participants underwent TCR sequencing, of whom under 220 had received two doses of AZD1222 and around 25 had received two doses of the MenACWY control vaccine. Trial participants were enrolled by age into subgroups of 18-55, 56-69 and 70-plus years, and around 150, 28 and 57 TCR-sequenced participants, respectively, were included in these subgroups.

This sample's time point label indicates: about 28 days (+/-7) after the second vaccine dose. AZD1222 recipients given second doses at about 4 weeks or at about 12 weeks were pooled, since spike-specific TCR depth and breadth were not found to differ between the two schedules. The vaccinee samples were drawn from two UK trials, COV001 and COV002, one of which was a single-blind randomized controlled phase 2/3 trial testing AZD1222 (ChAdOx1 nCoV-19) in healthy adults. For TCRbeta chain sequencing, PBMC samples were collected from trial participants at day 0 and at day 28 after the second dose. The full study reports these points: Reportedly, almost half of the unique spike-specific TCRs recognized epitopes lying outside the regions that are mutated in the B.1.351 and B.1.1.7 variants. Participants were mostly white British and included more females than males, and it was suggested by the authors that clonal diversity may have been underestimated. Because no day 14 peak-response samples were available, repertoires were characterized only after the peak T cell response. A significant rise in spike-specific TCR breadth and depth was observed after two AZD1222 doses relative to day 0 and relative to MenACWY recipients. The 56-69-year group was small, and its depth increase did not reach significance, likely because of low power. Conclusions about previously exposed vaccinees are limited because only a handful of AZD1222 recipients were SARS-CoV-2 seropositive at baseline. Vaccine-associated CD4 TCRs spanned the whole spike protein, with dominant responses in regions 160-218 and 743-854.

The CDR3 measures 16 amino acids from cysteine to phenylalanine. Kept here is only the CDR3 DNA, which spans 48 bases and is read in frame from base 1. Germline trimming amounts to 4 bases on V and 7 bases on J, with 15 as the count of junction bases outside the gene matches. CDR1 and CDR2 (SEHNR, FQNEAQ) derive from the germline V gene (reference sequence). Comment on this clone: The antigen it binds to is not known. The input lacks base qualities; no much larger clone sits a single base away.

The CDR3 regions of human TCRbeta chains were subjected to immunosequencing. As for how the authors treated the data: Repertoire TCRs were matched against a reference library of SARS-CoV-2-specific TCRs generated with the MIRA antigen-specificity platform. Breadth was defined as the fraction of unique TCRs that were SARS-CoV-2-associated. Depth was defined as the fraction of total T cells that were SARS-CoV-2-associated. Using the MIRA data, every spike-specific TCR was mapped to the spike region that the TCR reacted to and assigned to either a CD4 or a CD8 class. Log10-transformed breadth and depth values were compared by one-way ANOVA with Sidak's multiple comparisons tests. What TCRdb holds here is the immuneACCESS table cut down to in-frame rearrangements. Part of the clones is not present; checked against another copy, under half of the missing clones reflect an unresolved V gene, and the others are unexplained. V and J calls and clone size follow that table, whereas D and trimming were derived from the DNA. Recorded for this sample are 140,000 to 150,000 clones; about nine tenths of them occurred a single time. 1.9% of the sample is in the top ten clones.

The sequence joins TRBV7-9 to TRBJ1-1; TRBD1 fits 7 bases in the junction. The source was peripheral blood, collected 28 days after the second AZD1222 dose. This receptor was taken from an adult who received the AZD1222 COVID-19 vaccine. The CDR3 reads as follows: CASSSPARGGEGEAFF. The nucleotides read TGTGCCAGCAGCTCCCCGGCACGAGGGGGCGAGGGTGAAGCTTTCTTT.